This record looks at one T cell receptor beta chain sequence and its context. Patients were ruled out by autoimmune disease history or systemic immunosuppression. Data came from immunoSEQ multiplex PCR; TCRdb stores just in-frame clones and leaves some out. The sample has tens of thousands of clones; about 83% are singletons. The sample comes from a study of OX40 agonist ivuxolimab in advanced cancers. Germline values: CDR1 MNHEY, CDR2 SVGAGI. V lost 5 bases to trimming and J lost 6 bases, with 11 bases between them. The CDR3 has 13 amino acids. The J gene is TRBJ2-1, the V gene TRBV6-5; D tentatively fits TRBD1 or TRBD2 (5 bases each). This clonotype was obtained from an adult with an advanced solid tumor such as melanoma, head and neck, liver or kidney cancer. Source: CD4+ or CD8+ T cells sorted from blood, taken in a trial of the OX40 agonist ivuxolimab. The CDR3 DNA sequence: TGTGCCAGCAGTACGGGACCGACCAATGAGCAGTTCTTC. It specifies CASSTGPTNEQFF.